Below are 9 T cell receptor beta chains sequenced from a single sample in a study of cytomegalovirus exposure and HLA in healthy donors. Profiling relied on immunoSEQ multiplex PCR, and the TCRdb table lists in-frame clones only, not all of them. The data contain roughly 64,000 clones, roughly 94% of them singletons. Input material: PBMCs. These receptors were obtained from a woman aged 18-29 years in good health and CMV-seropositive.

The CDR3: CASSTTLAGEQFF. DNA for the CDR3: TGTGCCAGCAGCACTACCCTAGCGGGGGAGCAGTTCTTC. V gene TRBV7-3 combines with J gene TRBJ2-1, with 9 bases matching TRBD2. CDR1 SGHTA and CDR2 FQGTGA come from the germline V gene. The CDR3 sequence is 13 residues long. Germline trimming cut 5 bases from V and 10 bases from J; bases unmatched to any gene: 6.

CDR3 sequence reads: CASSQPWESNYGYTF. CDR3 DNA sequence: TGTGCCAGTAGTCAGCCGTGGGAGTCTAACTATGGCTACACCTTC. The chain uses TRBV19 and TRBJ1-2; the D is unclear. The CDR3 is made up of 15 amino acids. Deletions cut 5 bases from V and 0 bases from J, with 13 bases between. CDR1 LNHDA and CDR2 SQIVND come from the germline V gene (reference sequence). Complete variable domain (other parts from reference TRBV19 and TRBJ1-2): DGGITQSPKYLFRKEGQNVTLSCEQNLNHDAMYWYRQDPGQGLRLIYYSQIVNDFQKGDIAEGYSVSREKKESFPLTVTSAQKNPTAFYLCASSQPWESNYGYTFGSGTRLTVV.

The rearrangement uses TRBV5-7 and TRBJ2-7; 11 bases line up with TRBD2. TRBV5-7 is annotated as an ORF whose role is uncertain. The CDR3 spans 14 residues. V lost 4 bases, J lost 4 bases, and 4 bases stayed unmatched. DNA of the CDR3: TGTGCCAGCAGCCCAGGACTAGCGGGTTACGAGCAGTACTTC. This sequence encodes CASSPGLAGYEQYF.

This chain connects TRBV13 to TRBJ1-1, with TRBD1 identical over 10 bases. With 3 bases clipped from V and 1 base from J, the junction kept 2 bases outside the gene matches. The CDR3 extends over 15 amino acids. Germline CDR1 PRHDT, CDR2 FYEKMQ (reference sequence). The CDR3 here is CASSFRTGGNTEAFF. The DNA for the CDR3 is TGTGCCAGCAGCTTCCGGACAGGGGGGAACACTGAAGCTTTCTTT.

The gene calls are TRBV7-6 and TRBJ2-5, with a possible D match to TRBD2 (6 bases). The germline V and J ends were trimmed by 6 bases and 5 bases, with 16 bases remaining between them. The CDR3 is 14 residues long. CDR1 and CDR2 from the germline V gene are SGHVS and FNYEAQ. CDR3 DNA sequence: TGTGCCAGCAGGGAGGGGCCCAGTCGGGAGACCCAGTACTTC. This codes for CASREGPSRETQYF.

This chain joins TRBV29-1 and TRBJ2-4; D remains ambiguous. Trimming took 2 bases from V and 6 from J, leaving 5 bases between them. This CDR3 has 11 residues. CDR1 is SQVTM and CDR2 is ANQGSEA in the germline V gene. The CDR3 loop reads CSVERRNIQYF. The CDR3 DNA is TGCAGCGTTGAACGGAGAAACATTCAGTACTTC. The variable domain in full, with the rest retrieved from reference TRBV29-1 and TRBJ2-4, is SAVISQKPSRDICQRGTSLTIQCQVDSQVTMMFWYRQQPGQSLTLIATANQGSEATYESGFVIDKFPISRPNLTFSTLTVSNMSPEDSSIYLCSVERRNIQYFGAGTRLSVL.

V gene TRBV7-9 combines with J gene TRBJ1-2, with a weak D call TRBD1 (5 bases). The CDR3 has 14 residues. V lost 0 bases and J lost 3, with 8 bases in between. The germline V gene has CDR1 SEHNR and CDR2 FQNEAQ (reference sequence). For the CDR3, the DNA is TGTGCCAGCAGCTTAGCCGTAGGGGACTATGGCTACACCTTC. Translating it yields CASSLAVGDYGYTF. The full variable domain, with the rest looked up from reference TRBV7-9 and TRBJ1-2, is DTGVSQNPRHKITKRGQNVTFRCDPISEHNRLYWYRQTLGQGPEFLTYFQNEAQLEKSRLLSDRFSAERPKGSFSTLEIQRTEQGDSAMYLCASSLAVGDYGYTFGSGTRLTVV.

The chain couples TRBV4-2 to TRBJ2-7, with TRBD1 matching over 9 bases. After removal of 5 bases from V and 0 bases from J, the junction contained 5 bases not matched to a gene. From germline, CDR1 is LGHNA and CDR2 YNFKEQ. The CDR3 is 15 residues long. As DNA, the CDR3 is TGTGCCAGCAGCGGACCGGGACAGGGCTCCTACGAGCAGTACTTC. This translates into CASSGPGQGSYEQYF.

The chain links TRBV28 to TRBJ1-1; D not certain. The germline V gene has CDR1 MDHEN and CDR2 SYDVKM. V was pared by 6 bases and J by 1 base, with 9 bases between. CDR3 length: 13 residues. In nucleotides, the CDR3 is TGTGCCAGCAGCGTAAACGGGAACACTGAAGCTTTCTTT. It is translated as CASSVNGNTEAFF.